The T cell receptor (beta chain) described here comes from a study of OX40 agonist ivuxolimab in advanced cancers. CDR1 SNHLY and CDR2 FYNNEI come from the germline V gene. The CDR3 spans 15 residues. V shed 3 bases and J shed 2 bases, with 10 bases lying between them. Comments on this clone: Its antigen remains unknown.

Whole-study results and caveats: Partial responders receiving 0.1-3.0 mg/kg showed among the lowest clonal expansion.

Data came from immunoSEQ multiplex PCR; TCRdb stores just in-frame clones and leaves some out. The sample includes over 65,000 clones, about 88% of them seen just once. This rearrangement joins TRBV2 to TRBJ1-4; a possible D gene is TRBD1 (5 bases). This specimen consisted of CD4+ or CD8+ T cells sorted from blood, obtained in a trial of the OX40 agonist ivuxolimab. The source of this sequence is an adult with an advanced solid tumor such as melanoma, head and neck, liver or kidney cancer. The CDR3 region is CASSEGGGTNEKLFF. CDR3 coding DNA: TGTGCCAGCAGTGAGGGGGGAGGGACTAATGAAAAACTGTTTTTT.